The 10 T cell receptor beta chains below come from one sample, sequenced in a study of T cell repertoires and Cas9 in healthy adults. Some clones are missing from TCRdb's copy, which holds only in-frame ones; the method was immunoSEQ multiplex PCR. The table has tens of thousands of clones, about 89% seen once; the top ten hold about 1.4%. The material sequenced was CD4+ effector T cells (CD127+, CD25-, CD137-, CD154-) from PBMCs; culture status not recorded. Every receptor here comes from a human donor in good health.

About this clone: The sample contains more than one DNA sequence encoding this CDR3. The V call is TRBV4-1, the J call TRBJ2-4; TRBD2 matches at 11 bases. The germline gives CDR1 MGHRA, CDR2 YSYEKL. V lost 6 bases and J lost 0; bases outside the gene matches: 10. This CDR3 is 18 amino acids long. The CDR3 DNA is TGCGCCAGCAGTCCTGGCCTAGCGGGGGGTTTAGCCAAAAACATTCAGTACTTC. It specifies CASSPGLAGGLAKNIQYF.

The gene calls are TRBV18 and TRBJ2-7, with TRBD1 identical over 8 bases. Germline V gene lookup returns CDR1 KGHSH and CDR2 LQKENI. Trimming cost V 3 bases and J 5 bases; bases outside gene matches: 3. This CDR3 is built from 13 residues. The CDR3 DNA is TGTGCCAGCTCACCGGGACAGGTCGACGAGCAGTACTTC. Translating it yields CASSPGQVDEQYF.

J is TRBJ2-1 and V is TRBV11-3; 8 bases are a match to TRBD2. The germline V gene has CDR1 SGHNT and CDR2 YENEEA. The CDR3 totals 15 residues. V lost 5 bases to trimming and J lost 4 bases; unmatched junction nucleotides: 7. Here the CDR3 reads CASSPGVAGYNEQFF. As DNA, the CDR3 is TGTGCCAGCAGCCCCGGGGTAGCGGGGTACAATGAGCAGTTCTTC.

This clone was seen more than once but under ten times. The chain couples TRBV15 to TRBJ2-5, with unresolved D. The germline V and J ends were trimmed by 4 bases and 4 bases, with 7 bases remaining between them. The CDR3 is made up of 12 amino acids. Germline loops: CDR1 LNHNV, CDR2 YYDKDF (reference sequence). In DNA, the CDR3 is TGTGCCACCAGCATCTCAGCAGAGACCCAGTACTTC. This sequence encodes CATSISAETQYF.

This clone was observed a single time. The chain uses TRBV6-5 and TRBJ1-2, with 9 bases that match TRBD1. V was pared by 5 bases and J by 4 bases, with 5 bases of the junction left unmatched. Looked up from germline, CDR1 is MNHEY and CDR2 is SVGAGI. The CDR3 is 14 residues long. CDR3 in amino acids: CASSLLGQGYGYTF. Here the CDR3 DNA reads TGTGCCAGCAGTCTGCTGGGACAGGGCTATGGCTACACCTTC.

The chain employs TRBV6-1 and TRBJ1-1, with D possibly being TRBD1 (6 bases). CDR1 MNHNS and CDR2 SASEGT come from the germline V gene. Trimming left V 2 bases short and J 1 base short, with 8 bases between. The CDR3 sequence is 14 residues long. The CDR3 DNA sequence: TGTGCCAGCAGTGAATGGGGGGCGAACACTGAAGCTTTCTTT. It yields the protein CASSEWGANTEAFF.

V gene TRBV28 combines with J gene TRBJ2-1, with 7 bases aligning to TRBD1. Trimming at V came to 6 bases and at J to 0 bases, leaving 14 bases not matched to a gene. This CDR3 is 18 amino acids long. Germline V gene data show CDR1 as MDHEN and CDR2 as SYDVKM. The CDR3 bases are TGTGCCAGCAGGTCAACTCGAGGGGGCCCAAGCTCCTACAATGAGCAGTTCTTC. It encodes CASRSTRGGPSSYNEQFF.

V gene TRBV5-1 combines with J gene TRBJ1-1; D uncertain. The CDR3 is 15 residues long. CDR1 SGHRS and CDR2 YFSETQ come from the germline V gene. V was trimmed by 1 base and J by 3 bases, leaving 13 bases between them. The chain's CDR3 is CASSLSPREDTEAFF. CDR3 DNA: TGCGCCAGCAGCTTGTCTCCAAGGGAGGACACTGAAGCTTTCTTT.

This chain joins TRBV29-1 and TRBJ2-5; weak D call: TRBD1 (5 bases). Looked up from germline, CDR1 is SQVTM and CDR2 is ANQGSEA. The length of the CDR3 is 13 residues. V lost 7 bases to trimming and J lost 5 bases, with 17 bases between them. The CDR3, as DNA: TGCAGCGCTGAGGCAGGGCGAGGTGAGACCCAGTACTTC. It is translated as CSAEAGRGETQYF.

The chain couples TRBV5-6 to TRBJ1-6, with 7 bases that match TRBD1. This CDR3 is 13 amino acids long. J was trimmed by 14 bases and V by 1 base; bases with no gene match: 6. From germline, CDR1 is SGHDT and CDR2 YYEEEE. The CDR3 protein is CASSLYLQGALHF. CDR3 in DNA: TGTGCCAGCAGCTTGTATCTCCAGGGGGCCCTCCACTTT.